A selection of T cell receptor beta chains follows, all from one sample in a study of T cell responses to AZD1222 COVID-19 vaccine. Profiled with immunoSEQ multiplex PCR; TCRdb holds only in-frame clones, not every one. The sample lists 45,000 or so clones, 70% to 90% occurring once. Sequenced here: peripheral blood, sampled 28 days after the second AZD1222 dose. These receptors were taken from an adult who received the AZD1222 COVID-19 vaccine. CDR3s include the opening cysteine and the closing phenylalanine or tryptophan. A D gene is named only where the DNA matches it firmly. Only part of the rows carry a size: once, few, many, or a class if the clone is expanded.

size,J,D,V,DNA,CDR3
-,TRBJ2-1,-,TRBV3-1/TRBV3-2,TGTGCCAGCAGCTCCTCGACAACGACCGGGATCAATGAGCAGTTCTTC,CASSSSTTTGINEQFF
-,TRBJ2-7,-,TRBV7-8,TGTGCCAGCAGCTTAAACAGGGACTACGAGCAGTACTTC,CASSLNRDYEQYF
-,TRBJ2-2,-,TRBV18,TGTGCCAGCTCACGGGGGACAAGACCGAACACCGGGGAGCTGTTTTTT,CASSRGTRPNTGELFF
-,TRBJ1-4,-,TRBV5-1,TGCGCCAGCAGCTTCGCGGGGCCAACTAATGAAAAACTGTTTTTT,CASSFAGPTNEKLFF
-,TRBJ1-1,-,TRBV7-2,TGTGCCAGCAGCGACCAGGTCGGGTGGGGGAACACTGAAGCTTTCTTT,CASSDQVGWGNTEAFF
-,TRBJ1-6,-,TRBV29-1,TGCAGCGTTGTGCAGGGCAATTCACCCCTCCACTTT,CSVVQGNSPLHF
-,TRBJ1-5,-,TRBV5-4,TGTGCCAGCAGCTTGGAGGTTGGTCAGCCCCAGCATTTT,CASSLEVGQPQHF
-,TRBJ1-5,-,TRBV6-6,TGTGCCAGCAGTCCGACACCCAGGGGTGGTTGGAGCAATCAGCCCCAGCATTTT,CASSPTPRGGWSNQPQHF
few,TRBJ2-7,TRBD2,TRBV28,TGTGCCAGCACCCCGACTAGCGGGAGAGTTTACGAGCAGTACTTC,CASTPTSGRVYEQYF
-,TRBJ2-5,-,TRBV5-1,TGCGCCAGCAGCTTGGGGGGTGGTGAGACCCAGTACTTC,CASSLGGGETQYF
-,TRBJ2-3,TRBD2,TRBV9,TGTGCCGGAGCTAGCGGGAGCGCAGATACGCAGTATTTT,CAGASGSADTQYF
-,TRBJ1-3,-,TRBV10-1,TGCGCCAGCAGGGGGGGGGCAGGGTTAAACACCATATATTTT,CASRGGAGLNTIYF
-,TRBJ1-2,TRBD1,TRBV3-1/TRBV3-2,TGTGCCAGCAGCCTGACAGGGGGCGCGAACACCTTC,CASSLTGGANTF
once,TRBJ2-1,TRBD2,TRBV10-3,TGTGCCATCAGTGAGACCTTAGGGGGGAAAGCTAGCGGGAGGAAGAGCTCCTACAATGAGCAGTTCTTC,CAISETLGGKASGRKSSYNEQFF
-,TRBJ1-2,TRBD1,TRBV19,TGTGCCAGTAGTAGTCCTTCGGGACAGCCAAACTATGGCTACACCTTC,CASSSPSGQPNYGYTF
-,TRBJ1-6,TRBD1,TRBV30,TGTGCCTGGACTCGGGACAGGGTATGGAATTCACCCCTCCACTTT,CAWTRDRVWNSPLHF
-,TRBJ1-1,TRBD1,TRBV2,TGTGCCAGCAGACAATACCAGGGGGCCGCTGAAGCTTTCTTT,CASRQYQGAAEAFF
once,TRBJ2-3,TRBD2,TRBV30,TGTGCCTGGACCAAGCGGGAGGTGCTGGTTGTTACGCAGTATTTT,CAWTKREVLVVTQYF
-,TRBJ2-3,-,TRBV28,TGTGCCAGCATAGGTGGGATAGATACGCAGTATTTT,CASIGGIDTQYF
-,TRBJ1-4,-,TRBV28,TGTGCCAGCAGCCGACTGGGGGGTACAACTAATGAAAAACTGTTTTTT,CASSRLGGTTNEKLFF
-,TRBJ2-1,TRBD2,TRBV19,TGTGCCAGTGGACTTTCCGGGACTAGCGGGAGGGAGTATTACAATGAGCAGTTCTTC,CASGLSGTSGREYYNEQFF
-,TRBJ2-1,-,TRBV24-1,TGTGCCACCAGTGATTCGGTGCCGCGTTCCTACAATGAGCAGTTCTTC,CATSDSVPRSYNEQFF
-,TRBJ2-1,-,TRBV19,TGTGCCAGTAGTTTGGTGGTAGTCGGTGAGCAGTTCTTC,CASSLVVVGEQFF
-,TRBJ1-2,TRBD1,TRBV2,TGTGCCACAATAGCGACAGGGGGCGCGGATGGCTACACCTTC,CATIATGGADGYTF
-,TRBJ2-3,-,TRBV12-3/TRBV12-4,TGTGCCAGCACGCTAGGATTAGATACGCAGTATTTT,CASTLGLDTQYF
few,TRBJ2-7,-,TRBV5-5,TGTGCCAGCAGCCCGGATGTCGGCATCCCCTACGAGCAGTACTTC,CASSPDVGIPYEQYF
-,TRBJ2-7,-,TRBV5-1,TGCGCCAGCAGCCCCCTGGCAGGTAACTACGAGCAGTACTTC,CASSPLAGNYEQYF
-,TRBJ2-5,TRBD2,TRBV6-2/TRBV6-3,TGTGCCAGCAGCCCTCGGGGCGGGAGTTGGGAGACCCAGTACTTC,CASSPRGGSWETQYF
-,TRBJ2-1,TRBD2,TRBV12-3/TRBV12-4,TGTGCCAGCAGCGAGAGCGGGAGTAATGAGCAGTTCTTC,CASSESGSNEQFF
-,TRBJ1-5,-,TRBV5-6,TGTGCCAGCAGCTTGGCCGGCGGGGCAAGTCAGCCCCAGCATTTT,CASSLAGGASQPQHF
-,TRBJ2-1,-,TRBV18,TGTGCCAGCTCACCACCAGGGGCCGGCTACAATGAGCAGTTCTTC,CASSPPGAGYNEQFF
-,TRBJ2-5,-,TRBV5-4,TGTGCCAGCAGCCGTGGGGGCTTGGAAGAGACCCAGTACTTC,CASSRGGLEETQYF
few,TRBJ1-5,-,TRBV21-1,TGTGCCAGCAGCAGACAGGGGGCACGGCAGCCCCAGCATTTT,CASSRQGARQPQHF
-,TRBJ2-7,-,TRBV6-5,TGTGCCAGCAGTTACCGTGGGCTAGCGAGGGAGCAGTACTTC,CASSYRGLAREQYF
-,TRBJ1-2,-,TRBV9,TGTGCCAGCAGCGAGTGGACAGCTAGGGGTGGCTACACCTTC,CASSEWTARGGYTF
once,TRBJ1-5,TRBD1,TRBV28,TGTGCCAGCCGGGACAGGGAGTATCAGCCCCAGCATTTT,CASRDREYQPQHF
-,TRBJ1-5,-,TRBV6-5,TGTGCCAGCAGTAACAGGGATTCGCAGCCCCAGCATTTT,CASSNRDSQPQHF
-,TRBJ1-5,TRBD1,TRBV12-5,TGTGCTAGTGGTTTGGTCGAGGGTACAGGGGTCCAGCCCCAGCATTTT,CASGLVEGTGVQPQHF
-,TRBJ2-7,TRBD1,TRBV6-2/TRBV6-3,TGTGCCAGCAGTTCGGTCTTATTTAGGGGACAGACCTTTTCCTACGAGCAGTACTTC,CASSSVLFRGQTFSYEQYF
once,TRBJ2-1,-,TRBV4-1,TGCGCCAGCAGCTTCGGAGCGAGGGGTTACAATGAGCAGTTCTTC,CASSFGARGYNEQFF
-,TRBJ2-7,TRBD2,TRBV11-2,TGTGCCAGCAGCTCCCGGACTAGCGGGGCCTACGAGCAGTACTTC,CASSSRTSGAYEQYF
-,TRBJ1-3,-,TRBV10-3,TGTGCCATCAGTGAGTCAGCCATCACCATATATTTT,CAISESAITIYF
-,TRBJ2-7,-,TRBV24-1,TGTGCCACCAGTGATGGGGACGGGGCCCACGAGCAGTACTTC,CATSDGDGAHEQYF
-,TRBJ2-3,-,TRBV11-2,TGTGCCAGCAGCTTGGCCGGGCCGACCCCCTATTTT,CASSLAGPTPYF
-,TRBJ1-6,-,TRBV5-5,TGTGCCAGCAGCTTTAGGTCACAGGATTCACCCCTCCACTTT,CASSFRSQDSPLHF
-,TRBJ2-1,TRBD2,TRBV7-2,TGTGCCAGCAGCACAGGACTAGCGGGAAGCGAGCAGTTCTTC,CASSTGLAGSEQFF
-,TRBJ2-7,-,TRBV5-1,TGCGCCAGCAGCTTGCAAGGGGATCTCGAGCAGTACTTC,CASSLQGDLEQYF
few,TRBJ1-1,TRBD1,TRBV6-5,TGTGCCAGCAGTTACCTTGCAGGGGGTAACACTGAAGCTTTCTTT,CASSYLAGGNTEAFF